These T cell receptor beta chains were read from a single sample in a study of shared clonotypes between healthy human individuals. The method was immunoSEQ multiplex PCR; TCRdb's version includes in-frame clones alone and lacks a portion of them. Counted here are about 1.5 million clones, roughly 96% occurring once; the ten biggest clones make up 0.95% to 1.5%. Sequenced sample: naive CD4+ T cells sorted from blood. The receptors shown here come from a man aged 30 to 39 in good health. Both conserved end residues are part of each CDR3. The D gene is left open where the match is weak. The size field is filled for only some rows; it gives once, few, many or a size class.

CDR3nt: TGTGCCAGCAGTTTACGGGGCATAAGCACTGAAGCTTTCTTT; CDR3aa: CASSLRGISTEAFF; v_gene: TRBV27; d_gene: .; j_gene: TRBJ1-1; abundance: .
CDR3nt: TGTGCCAGCAGCCGGGACGGGGACACCTACGAGCAGTACTTC; CDR3aa: CASSRDGDTYEQYF; v_gene: TRBV11-3; d_gene: .; j_gene: TRBJ2-7; abundance: .
CDR3nt: TGTGCCAGCAGCCTCCGACCGGCCGGGGAGACCCAGTACTTC; CDR3aa: CASSLRPAGETQYF; v_gene: TRBV28; d_gene: .; j_gene: TRBJ2-5; abundance: .
CDR3nt: TGTGCCAGCAGCCCGGTGGAGGGGCTTGGCGAAAAACTGTTTTTT; CDR3aa: CASSPVEGLGEKLFF; v_gene: TRBV9; d_gene: .; j_gene: TRBJ1-4; abundance: .
CDR3nt: TGTGCCAGCAGTCCATCTAGCGGGATCCGCCCCCTCTTCTCCTACGAGCAGTACTTC; CDR3aa: CASSPSSGIRPLFSYEQYF; v_gene: TRBV27; d_gene: TRBD2; j_gene: TRBJ2-7; abundance: .
CDR3nt: TGCGCCAGCAGCTTGGATTCTAGCGGGACCTTCGCGAACACCGGGGAGCTGTTTTTT; CDR3aa: CASSLDSSGTFANTGELFF; v_gene: TRBV5-1; d_gene: TRBD2; j_gene: TRBJ2-2; abundance: .
CDR3nt: TGTGCCAGCAGTCCCCCCCGGGACAGGGTGCACAATGAGCAGTTCTTC; CDR3aa: CASSPPRDRVHNEQFF; v_gene: TRBV11-2; d_gene: TRBD1; j_gene: TRBJ2-1; abundance: .
CDR3nt: TGTGCCAGCAGCTCCACAGGGAATCGCAATGAGCAGTTCTTC; CDR3aa: CASSSTGNRNEQFF; v_gene: TRBV11-2; d_gene: .; j_gene: TRBJ2-1; abundance: .
CDR3nt: TGCGCCAGCAGCTTACCCGGGACTAGCGACACCGGGGAGCTGTTTTTT; CDR3aa: CASSLPGTSDTGELFF; v_gene: TRBV5-1; d_gene: TRBD2; j_gene: TRBJ2-2; abundance: .
CDR3nt: TGTGCCAGCAGCTTGACACAGGGGCCCACAGATACGCAGTATTTT; CDR3aa: CASSLTQGPTDTQYF; v_gene: TRBV5-4; d_gene: TRBD1; j_gene: TRBJ2-3; abundance: .
CDR3nt: TGTGCCAGCAGCTCGGACAGCTTCTATCAGCCCCAGCATTTT; CDR3aa: CASSSDSFYQPQHF; v_gene: TRBV7-9; d_gene: .; j_gene: TRBJ1-5; abundance: .
CDR3nt: TGTGCCAGCAGCTTAACAATTGCCCCTGGCTCCTACAATGAGCAGTTCTTC; CDR3aa: CASSLTIAPGSYNEQFF; v_gene: TRBV7-8; d_gene: .; j_gene: TRBJ2-1; abundance: .
CDR3nt: TGTGCCAGCAGTTACTCTTGGTCTCACGAGCAGTACTTC; CDR3aa: CASSYSWSHEQYF; v_gene: TRBV6-6; d_gene: .; j_gene: TRBJ2-7; abundance: .
CDR3nt: TGTGCCAGCAGTTTTATAGCGGGGAGCAGAGGATACGAGCAGTACTTC; CDR3aa: CASSFIAGSRGYEQYF; v_gene: TRBV28; d_gene: TRBD2; j_gene: TRBJ2-7; abundance: .
CDR3nt: TGTGCCAGCAGTGAATCCCGTCCGCCCACAGATACGCAGTATTTT; CDR3aa: CASSESRPPTDTQYF; v_gene: TRBV25-1; d_gene: .; j_gene: TRBJ2-3; abundance: .
CDR3nt: TGTGCCAGCAGATACCGGGACTACAATGAGCAGTTCTTC; CDR3aa: CASRYRDYNEQFF; v_gene: TRBV11-2; d_gene: .; j_gene: TRBJ2-1; abundance: .
CDR3nt: TGTGCCAGCAGCCAAGCGGGGATTAATCAGCCCCAGCATTTT; CDR3aa: CASSQAGINQPQHF; v_gene: TRBV14; d_gene: .; j_gene: TRBJ1-5; abundance: .
CDR3nt: TGTGCCAGCAGTTACACACTGGGAGTGCATGAGCAGTTCTTC; CDR3aa: CASSYTLGVHEQFF; v_gene: TRBV6-5; d_gene: .; j_gene: TRBJ2-1; abundance: .
CDR3nt: TGTGCCAGCAGCTTAACCTACGGGCAATTTGATGGCTACACCTTC; CDR3aa: CASSLTYGQFDGYTF; v_gene: TRBV7-9; d_gene: .; j_gene: TRBJ1-2; abundance: .
CDR3nt: TGTGCCAGCAGCTCTAGGGTTCAAGAGACCCAGTACTTC; CDR3aa: CASSSRVQETQYF; v_gene: TRBV7-7; d_gene: .; j_gene: TRBJ2-5; abundance: .
CDR3nt: TGTGCCAGTAGCGAAACCAGGGGGGGGTTCTACAATGAGCAGTTCTTC; CDR3aa: CASSETRGGFYNEQFF; v_gene: TRBV19; d_gene: .; j_gene: TRBJ2-1; abundance: .
CDR3nt: TGCGCCAGCAGCCAGCAAGTCGGGGAGCTGTTTTTT; CDR3aa: CASSQQVGELFF; v_gene: TRBV5-1; d_gene: .; j_gene: TRBJ2-2; abundance: .
CDR3nt: TGCGCCAGCAGTCAATCGGGGCTAGCGGGTTACAATGAGCAGTTCTTC; CDR3aa: CASSQSGLAGYNEQFF; v_gene: TRBV23-1; d_gene: TRBD2; j_gene: TRBJ2-1; abundance: .
CDR3nt: TGTGCCAGCTCACTCAAACAGGGTGGCTCCTACAATGAGCAGTTCTTC; CDR3aa: CASSLKQGGSYNEQFF; v_gene: TRBV18; d_gene: .; j_gene: TRBJ2-1; abundance: .
CDR3nt: TGTGCCAGCAGCTTGAGCGGGAGTGGCGCCTACAATGAGCAGTTCTTC; CDR3aa: CASSLSGSGAYNEQFF; v_gene: TRBV5-4; d_gene: TRBD2; j_gene: TRBJ2-1; abundance: .
CDR3nt: TGCGCCAGCAGCTTGGCCTTGTCGGTAGCATACAATGAGCAGTTCTTC; CDR3aa: CASSLALSVAYNEQFF; v_gene: TRBV5-1; d_gene: .; j_gene: TRBJ2-1; abundance: .
CDR3nt: TGTGCCACCGTCGGGGCTCCAGATACGCAGTATTTT; CDR3aa: CATVGAPDTQYF; v_gene: TRBV10-3; d_gene: .; j_gene: TRBJ2-3; abundance: .
CDR3nt: TGTGCCAGCAGTTTTACAGGGGCCTATGGCTACACCTTC; CDR3aa: CASSFTGAYGYTF; v_gene: TRBV28; d_gene: TRBD1; j_gene: TRBJ1-2; abundance: .
CDR3nt: TGTGCCAGTGGTAGCAATCAGCCCCAGCATTTT; CDR3aa: CASGSNQPQHF; v_gene: TRBV19; d_gene: .; j_gene: TRBJ1-5; abundance: few
CDR3nt: TGTGCCAGCAGCTTCCAGGGGGGAAATGAAAAACTGTTTTTT; CDR3aa: CASSFQGGNEKLFF; v_gene: TRBV7-2; d_gene: TRBD1; j_gene: TRBJ1-4; abundance: .
CDR3nt: TGTGCCAGCGGCCCCTGGACAGGAACCTCTGGGGCCAACGTCCTGACTTTC; CDR3aa: CASGPWTGTSGANVLTF; v_gene: TRBV27; d_gene: TRBD1; j_gene: TRBJ2-6; abundance: once
CDR3nt: TGCGCCAGCTCCTGGGACCGACCGAACACCGGGGAGCTGTTTTTT; CDR3aa: CASSWDRPNTGELFF; v_gene: TRBV5-1; d_gene: .; j_gene: TRBJ2-2; abundance: .
CDR3nt: TGTGCCAGCAGCACCAAGATAGGTCTGGGTGGCTACACCTTC; CDR3aa: CASSTKIGLGGYTF; v_gene: TRBV7-9; d_gene: .; j_gene: TRBJ1-2; abundance: .
CDR3nt: TGCGCCAGCAGGTGGACTCGGGGGGAGCTGTTTTTT; CDR3aa: CASRWTRGELFF; v_gene: TRBV5-1; d_gene: .; j_gene: TRBJ2-2; abundance: .
CDR3nt: TGCGCCAGCAGCCCCCTAGCGGAGAGCTCCTACGAGCAGTACTTC; CDR3aa: CASSPLAESSYEQYF; v_gene: TRBV5-1; d_gene: TRBD2; j_gene: TRBJ2-7; abundance: .
CDR3nt: TGTGCCACAAAGCAGGGGGTTTCTGAAGCTTTCTTT; CDR3aa: CATKQGVSEAFF; v_gene: TRBV19; d_gene: TRBD1; j_gene: TRBJ1-1; abundance: once
CDR3nt: TGTGCCAGTAGTCTCCGGGACAGGGGGCGGGACGAGCAGTACTTC; CDR3aa: CASSLRDRGRDEQYF; v_gene: TRBV19; d_gene: TRBD1; j_gene: TRBJ2-7; abundance: once
CDR3nt: TGTGCCAGCTCACCGACAGGGTTCGCAGATACGCAGTATTTT; CDR3aa: CASSPTGFADTQYF; v_gene: TRBV18; d_gene: TRBD1; j_gene: TRBJ2-3; abundance: .
CDR3nt: TGTGCCAGTAGTATAGCTCCTGAATCCTACGAGCAGTACTTC; CDR3aa: CASSIAPESYEQYF; v_gene: TRBV19; d_gene: .; j_gene: TRBJ2-7; abundance: .
CDR3nt: TGTGCCAGCAGTGTCGACGGAGACACTGAAGCTTTCTTT; CDR3aa: CASSVDGDTEAFF; v_gene: TRBV6-1; d_gene: .; j_gene: TRBJ1-1; abundance: .
CDR3nt: TGTGCCAGCAGCGGACGCGGGACTAGAGGAATGGGGGAGCTGTTTTTT; CDR3aa: CASSGRGTRGMGELFF; v_gene: TRBV7-9; d_gene: TRBD2; j_gene: TRBJ2-2; abundance: .
CDR3nt: TGTGCCGCCAAGGGGACTGGACACAACACTGAAGCTTTCTTT; CDR3aa: CAAKGTGHNTEAFF; v_gene: TRBV10-3; d_gene: .; j_gene: TRBJ1-1; abundance: once
CDR3nt: TGCGCCAGCAGTTCAAGCGGGAGGAACGAGCAGTACTTC; CDR3aa: CASSSSGRNEQYF; v_gene: TRBV10-1; d_gene: TRBD2; j_gene: TRBJ2-7; abundance: .
CDR3nt: TGTGCCAGCAGCTCCCCGGGACAGAAGAACACTGAAGCTTTCTTT; CDR3aa: CASSSPGQKNTEAFF; v_gene: TRBV28; d_gene: TRBD1; j_gene: TRBJ1-1; abundance: .
CDR3nt: TGTGCCAGCAGCTCCGGACTAGCCTCTAGCACAGATACGCAGTATTTT; CDR3aa: CASSSGLASSTDTQYF; v_gene: TRBV5-4; d_gene: TRBD2; j_gene: TRBJ2-3; abundance: .
CDR3nt: TGCGCCAGCAGCGTCACAGGGCGAAACCACGAGCAGTACTTC; CDR3aa: CASSVTGRNHEQYF; v_gene: TRBV5-1; d_gene: .; j_gene: TRBJ2-7; abundance: .
CDR3nt: TGTGCCAGTACCCCGGGACTAGCGGGAGGCACAGATACGCAGTATTTT; CDR3aa: CASTPGLAGGTDTQYF; v_gene: TRBV19; d_gene: TRBD2; j_gene: TRBJ2-3; abundance: .
CDR3nt: TGTGCCTGGAGGACCTTCTTTGGGGGGGGGAACACTGAAGCTTTCTTT; CDR3aa: CAWRTFFGGGNTEAFF; v_gene: TRBV30; d_gene: .; j_gene: TRBJ1-1; abundance: .
CDR3nt: TGTGCCAGCTCAGAGGCGACAGTAACATACTCTGGAAACACCATATATTTT; CDR3aa: CASSEATVTYSGNTIYF; v_gene: TRBV18; d_gene: .; j_gene: TRBJ1-3; abundance: .
CDR3nt: TGTGCCAGCAGTTCTCGGCCGGGTACGCAGTATTTT; CDR3aa: CASSSRPGTQYF; v_gene: TRBV28; d_gene: .; j_gene: TRBJ2-3; abundance: .
CDR3nt: TGTGCCAGCAGTCCATCGGACAGACCTCATCAGCCCCAGCATTTT; CDR3aa: CASSPSDRPHQPQHF; v_gene: TRBV28; d_gene: .; j_gene: TRBJ1-5; abundance: .